This T cell receptor (beta chain) was sequenced for a study of blood T cell repertoires in COVID-19. Per the original data handling: Amplified reference gene primers provided the basis for estimating nucleated cell counts. Using immunoSEQ multiplex PCR, the repertoire was profiled, and TCRdb retains in-frame clones only, with some absent. That table is the source of V, J and clone size, and D and trimming were worked out from the DNA. The top ten hold 1.3% of the sample, which has hundreds of thousands of clones, under 85% seen once. The germline CDR1 and CDR2 sequences are SEHNR and FQNEAQ (reference sequence). The CDR3 runs 14 residues. Trimming took 3 bases from V and 8 from J; bases not matched to a gene: 3.

The gene calls are TRBV7-9 and TRBJ1-4; 10 bases line up with TRBD1. The receptor's source is a young woman with COVID-19, enrolled during active disease. Specimen: peripheral blood. DNA of the CDR3: TGTGCCAGCAGCTTCGACAGGGGGCGAGAAAAACTGTTTTTT. Translated: CASSFDRGREKLFF.